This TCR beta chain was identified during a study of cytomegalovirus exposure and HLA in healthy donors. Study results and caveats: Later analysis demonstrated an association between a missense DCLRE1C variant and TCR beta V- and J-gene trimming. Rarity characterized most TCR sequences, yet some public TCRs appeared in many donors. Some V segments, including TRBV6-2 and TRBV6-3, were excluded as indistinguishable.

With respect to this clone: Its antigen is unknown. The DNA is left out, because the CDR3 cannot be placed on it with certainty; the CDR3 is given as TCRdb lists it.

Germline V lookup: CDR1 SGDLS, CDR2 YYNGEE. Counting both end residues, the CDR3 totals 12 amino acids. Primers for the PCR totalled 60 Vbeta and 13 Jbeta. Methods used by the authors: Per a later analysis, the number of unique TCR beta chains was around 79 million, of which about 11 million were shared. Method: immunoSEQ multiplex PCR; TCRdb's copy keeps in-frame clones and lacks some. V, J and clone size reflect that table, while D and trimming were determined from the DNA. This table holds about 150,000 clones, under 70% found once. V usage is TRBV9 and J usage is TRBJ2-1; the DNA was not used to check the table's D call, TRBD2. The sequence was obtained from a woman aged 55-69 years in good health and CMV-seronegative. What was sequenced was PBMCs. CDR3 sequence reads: CASSVAGGARFF.